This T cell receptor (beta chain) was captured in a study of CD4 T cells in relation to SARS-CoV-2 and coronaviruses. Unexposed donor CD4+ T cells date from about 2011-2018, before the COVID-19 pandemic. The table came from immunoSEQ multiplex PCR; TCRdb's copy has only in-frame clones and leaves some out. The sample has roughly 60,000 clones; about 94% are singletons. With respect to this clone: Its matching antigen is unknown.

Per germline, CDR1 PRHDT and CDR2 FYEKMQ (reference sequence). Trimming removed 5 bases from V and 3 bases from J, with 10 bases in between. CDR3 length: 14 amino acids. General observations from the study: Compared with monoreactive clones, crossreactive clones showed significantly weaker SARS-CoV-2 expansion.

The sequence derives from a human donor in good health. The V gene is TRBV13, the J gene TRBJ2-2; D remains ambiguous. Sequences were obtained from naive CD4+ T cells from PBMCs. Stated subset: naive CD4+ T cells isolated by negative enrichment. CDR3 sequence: CASSTRSYTGELFF. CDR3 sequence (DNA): TGTGCCAGCAGCACCCGCTCCTACACCGGGGAGCTGTTTTTT.